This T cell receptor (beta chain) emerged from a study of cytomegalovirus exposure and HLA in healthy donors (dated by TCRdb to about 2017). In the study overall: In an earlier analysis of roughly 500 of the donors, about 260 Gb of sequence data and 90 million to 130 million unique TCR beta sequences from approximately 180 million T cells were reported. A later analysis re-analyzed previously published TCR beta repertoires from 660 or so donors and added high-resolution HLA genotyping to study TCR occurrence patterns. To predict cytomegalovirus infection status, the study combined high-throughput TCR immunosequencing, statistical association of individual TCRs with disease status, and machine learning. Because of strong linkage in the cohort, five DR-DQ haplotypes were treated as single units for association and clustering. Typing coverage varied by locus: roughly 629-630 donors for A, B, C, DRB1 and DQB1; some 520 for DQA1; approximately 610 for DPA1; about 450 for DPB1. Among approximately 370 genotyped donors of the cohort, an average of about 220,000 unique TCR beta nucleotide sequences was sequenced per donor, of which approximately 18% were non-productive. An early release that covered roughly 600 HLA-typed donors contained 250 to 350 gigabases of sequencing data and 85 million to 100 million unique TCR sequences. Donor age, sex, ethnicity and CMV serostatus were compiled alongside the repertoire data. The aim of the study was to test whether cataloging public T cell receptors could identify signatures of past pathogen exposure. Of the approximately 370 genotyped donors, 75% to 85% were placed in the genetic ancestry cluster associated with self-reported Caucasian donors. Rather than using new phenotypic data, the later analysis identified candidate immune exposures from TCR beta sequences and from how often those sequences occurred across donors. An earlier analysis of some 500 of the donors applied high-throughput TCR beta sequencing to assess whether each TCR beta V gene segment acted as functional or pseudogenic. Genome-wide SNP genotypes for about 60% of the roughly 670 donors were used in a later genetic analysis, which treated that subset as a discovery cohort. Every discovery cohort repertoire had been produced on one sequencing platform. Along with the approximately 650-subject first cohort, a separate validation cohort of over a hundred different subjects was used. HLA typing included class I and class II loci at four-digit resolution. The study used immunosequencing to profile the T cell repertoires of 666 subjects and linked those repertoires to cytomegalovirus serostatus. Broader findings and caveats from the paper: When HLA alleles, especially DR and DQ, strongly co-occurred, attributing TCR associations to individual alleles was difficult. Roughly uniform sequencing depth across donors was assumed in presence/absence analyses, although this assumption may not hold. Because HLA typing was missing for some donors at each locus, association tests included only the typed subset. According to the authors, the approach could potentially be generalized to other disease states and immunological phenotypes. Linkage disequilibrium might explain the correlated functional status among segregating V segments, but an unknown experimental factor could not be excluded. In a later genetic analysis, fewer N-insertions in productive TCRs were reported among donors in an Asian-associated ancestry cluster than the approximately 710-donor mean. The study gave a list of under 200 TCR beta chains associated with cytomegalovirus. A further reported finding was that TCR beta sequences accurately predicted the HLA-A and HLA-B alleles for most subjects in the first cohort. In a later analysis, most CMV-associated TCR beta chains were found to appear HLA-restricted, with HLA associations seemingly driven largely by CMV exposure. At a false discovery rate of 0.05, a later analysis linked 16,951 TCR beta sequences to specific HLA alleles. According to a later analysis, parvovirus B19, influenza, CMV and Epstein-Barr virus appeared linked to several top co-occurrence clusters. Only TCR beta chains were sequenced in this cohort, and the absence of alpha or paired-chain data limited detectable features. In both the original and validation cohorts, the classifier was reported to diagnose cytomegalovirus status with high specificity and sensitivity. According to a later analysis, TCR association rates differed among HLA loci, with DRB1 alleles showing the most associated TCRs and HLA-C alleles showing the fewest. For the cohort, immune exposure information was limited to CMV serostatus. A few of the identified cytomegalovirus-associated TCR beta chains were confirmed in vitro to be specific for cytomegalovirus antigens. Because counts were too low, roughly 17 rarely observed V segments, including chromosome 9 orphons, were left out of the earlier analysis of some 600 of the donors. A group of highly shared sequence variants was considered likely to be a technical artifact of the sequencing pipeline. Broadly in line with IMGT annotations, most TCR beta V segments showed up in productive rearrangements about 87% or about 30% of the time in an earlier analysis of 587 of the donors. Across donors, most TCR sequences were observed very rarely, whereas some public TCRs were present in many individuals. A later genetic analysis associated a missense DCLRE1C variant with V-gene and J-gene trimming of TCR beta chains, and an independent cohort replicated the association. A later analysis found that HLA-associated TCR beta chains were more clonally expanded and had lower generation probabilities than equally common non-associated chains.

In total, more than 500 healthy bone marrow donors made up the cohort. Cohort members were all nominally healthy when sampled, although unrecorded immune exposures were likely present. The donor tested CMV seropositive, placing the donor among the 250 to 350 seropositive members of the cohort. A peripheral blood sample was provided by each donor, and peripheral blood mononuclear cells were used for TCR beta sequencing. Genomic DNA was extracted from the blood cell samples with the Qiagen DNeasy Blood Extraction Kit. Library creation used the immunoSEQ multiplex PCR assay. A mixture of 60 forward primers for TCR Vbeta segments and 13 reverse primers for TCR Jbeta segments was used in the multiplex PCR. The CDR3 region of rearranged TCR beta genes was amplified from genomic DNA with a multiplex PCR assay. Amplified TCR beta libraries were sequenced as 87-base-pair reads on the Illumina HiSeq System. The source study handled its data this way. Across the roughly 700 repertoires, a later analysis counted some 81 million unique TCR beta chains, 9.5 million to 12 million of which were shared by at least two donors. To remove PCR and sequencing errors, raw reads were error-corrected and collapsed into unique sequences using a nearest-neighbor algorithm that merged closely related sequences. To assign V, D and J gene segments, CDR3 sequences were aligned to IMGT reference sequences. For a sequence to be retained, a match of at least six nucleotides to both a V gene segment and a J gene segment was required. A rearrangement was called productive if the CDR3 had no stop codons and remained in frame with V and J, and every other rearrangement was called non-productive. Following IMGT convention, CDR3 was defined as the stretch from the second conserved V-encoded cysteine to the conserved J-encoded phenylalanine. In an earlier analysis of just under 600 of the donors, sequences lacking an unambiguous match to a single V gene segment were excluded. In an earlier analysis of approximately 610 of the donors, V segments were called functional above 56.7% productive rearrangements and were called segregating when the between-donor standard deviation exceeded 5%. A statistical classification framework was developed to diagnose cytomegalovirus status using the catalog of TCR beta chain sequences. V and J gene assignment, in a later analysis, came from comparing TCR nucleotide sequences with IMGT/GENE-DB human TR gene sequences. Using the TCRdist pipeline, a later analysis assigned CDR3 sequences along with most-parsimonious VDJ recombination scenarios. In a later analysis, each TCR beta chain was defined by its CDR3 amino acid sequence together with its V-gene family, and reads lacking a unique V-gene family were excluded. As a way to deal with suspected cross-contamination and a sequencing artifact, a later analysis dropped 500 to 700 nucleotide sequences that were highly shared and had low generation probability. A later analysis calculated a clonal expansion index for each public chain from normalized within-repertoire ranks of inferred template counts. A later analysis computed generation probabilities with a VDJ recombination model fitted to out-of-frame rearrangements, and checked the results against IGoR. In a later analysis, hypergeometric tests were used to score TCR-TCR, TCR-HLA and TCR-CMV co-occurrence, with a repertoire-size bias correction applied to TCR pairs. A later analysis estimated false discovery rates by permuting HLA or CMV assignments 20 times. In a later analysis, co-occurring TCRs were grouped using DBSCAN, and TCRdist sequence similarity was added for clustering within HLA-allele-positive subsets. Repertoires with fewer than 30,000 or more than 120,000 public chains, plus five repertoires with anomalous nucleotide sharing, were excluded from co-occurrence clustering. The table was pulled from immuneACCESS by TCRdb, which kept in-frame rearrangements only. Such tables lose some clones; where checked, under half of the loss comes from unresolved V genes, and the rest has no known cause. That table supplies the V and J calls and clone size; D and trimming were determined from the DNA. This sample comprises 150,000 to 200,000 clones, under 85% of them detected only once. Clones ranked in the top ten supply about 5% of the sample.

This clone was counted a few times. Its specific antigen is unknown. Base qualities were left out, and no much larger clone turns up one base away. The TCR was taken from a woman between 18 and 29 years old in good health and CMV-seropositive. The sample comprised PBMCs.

The CDR3 has the sequence CASSPGDRGIYGYTF. The DNA sequence is as follows: TGTGCCAGCAGTCCCGGGGACAGGGGGATTTATGGCTACACCTTC. The sequence links TRBV27 to TRBJ1-2, with TRBD1 matching 11 junction bases. Trimmed from V: 5 bases; trimmed from J: 5 bases; junction bases lacking a gene match: 7. The CDR3 numbers 15 residues from cysteine through phenylalanine. Only the CDR3 region is kept as DNA, spanning 45 bases read in frame from base 1. For CDR1 and CDR2, the germline V gene (reference sequence) lists MNHEY and SMNVEV.